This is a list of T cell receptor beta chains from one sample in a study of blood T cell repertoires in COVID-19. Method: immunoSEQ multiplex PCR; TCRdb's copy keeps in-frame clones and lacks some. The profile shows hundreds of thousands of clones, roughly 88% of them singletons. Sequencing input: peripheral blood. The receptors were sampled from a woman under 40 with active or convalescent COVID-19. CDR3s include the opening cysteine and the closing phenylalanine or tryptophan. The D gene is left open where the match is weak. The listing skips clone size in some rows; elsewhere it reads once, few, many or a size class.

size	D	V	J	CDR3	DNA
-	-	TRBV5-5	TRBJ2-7	CASSGLWAGVDEQYF	TGTGCCAGCAGCGGCCTGTGGGCAGGGGTCGACGAGCAGTACTTC
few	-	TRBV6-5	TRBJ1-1	CASSRQPPEAFF	TGTGCCAGCAGTAGACAGCCGCCTGAAGCTTTCTTT
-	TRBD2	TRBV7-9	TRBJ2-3	CASSHLAGTDTQYF	TGTGCCAGCAGCCACCTAGCGGGCACAGATACGCAGTATTTT
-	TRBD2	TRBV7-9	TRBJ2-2	CASSLAGLGDGELFF	TGTGCCAGCAGCTTAGCGGGACTAGGAGATGGGGAGCTGTTTTTT
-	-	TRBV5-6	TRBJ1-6	CASSLGMSGASNSPLHF	TGTGCCAGCAGCTTGGGAATGTCAGGGGCGAGTAATTCACCCCTCCACTTT
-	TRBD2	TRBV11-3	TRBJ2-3	CASSPRLAQDTQYF	TGTGCCAGCAGCCCTCGACTAGCCCAAGATACGCAGTATTTT
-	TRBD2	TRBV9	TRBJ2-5	CASSPAGGETQYF	TGTGCCAGCAGCCCCGCCGGGGGGGAGACCCAGTACTTC
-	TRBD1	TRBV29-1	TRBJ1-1	CSVEPDRGLNTEAFF	TGCAGCGTTGAACCGGACAGGGGCTTGAACACTGAAGCTTTCTTT
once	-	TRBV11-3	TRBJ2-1	CASSLRAGEQFF	TGTGCCAGCAGCTTACGCGCTGGTGAGCAGTTCTTC
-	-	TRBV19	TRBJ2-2	CASRTGPYGELFF	TGTGCCAGTAGAACAGGGCCGTACGGGGAGCTGTTTTTT
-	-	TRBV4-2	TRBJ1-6	CASSQDTQVNSPLHF	TGTGCCAGCAGCCAAGATACACAGGTTAATTCACCCCTCCACTTT
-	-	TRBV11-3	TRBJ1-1	CASSLAGSNTEAFF	TGTGCCAGCAGCTTAGCAGGATCGAACACTGAAGCTTTCTTT
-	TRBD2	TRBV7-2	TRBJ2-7	CASSVYSGSYEQYF	TGTGCCAGCAGCGTATATAGCGGGAGCTACGAGCAGTACTTC
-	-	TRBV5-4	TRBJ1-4	CASSLGGLSEKLFF	TGTGCCAGCAGCTTGGGAGGGTTGAGCGAAAAACTGTTTTTT
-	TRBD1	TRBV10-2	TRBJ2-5	CASRDRAWETQYF	TGCGCCAGCAGAGACAGGGCTTGGGAGACCCAGTACTTC
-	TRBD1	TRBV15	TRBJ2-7	CATSSAAGQGSYEQYF	TGTGCCACCAGCTCAGCGGCAGGACAGGGCTCCTACGAGCAGTACTTC
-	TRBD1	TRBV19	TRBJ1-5	CASSAGGNQPQHF	TGTGCCAGTAGCGCAGGGGGGAATCAGCCCCAGCATTTT
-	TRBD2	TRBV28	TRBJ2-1	CASTSPPQRENLPIF	TGTGCCAGCACCTCTCCCCCCCAGCGGGAGAACCTGCCGATCTTC
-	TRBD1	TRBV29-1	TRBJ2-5	CSVPTPGQNQETQYF	TGCAGCGTTCCGACCCCGGGACAGAACCAAGAGACCCAGTACTTC
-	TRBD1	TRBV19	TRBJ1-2	CASSSDREGGYTF	TGTGCCAGTAGCTCGGACAGGGAGGGAGGCTACACCTTC
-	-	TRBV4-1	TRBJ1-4	CASSQAPGREGEKLFF	TGCGCCAGCAGCCAAGCGCCTGGCAGGGAAGGGGAAAAACTGTTTTTT
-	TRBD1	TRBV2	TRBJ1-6	CASSGQGPNSPLHF	TGTGCCAGCAGTGGACAGGGGCCCAATTCACCCCTCCACTTT
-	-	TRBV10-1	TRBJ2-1	CASSGSTGGEQFF	TGCGCCAGCAGTGGGTCGACTGGAGGCGAGCAGTTCTTC
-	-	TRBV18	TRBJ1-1	CASSPIGDRNTEAFF	TGTGCCAGCTCACCGATCGGGGATAGGAACACTGAAGCTTTCTTT
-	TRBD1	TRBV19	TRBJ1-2	CASSPGTARGYTF	TGTGCCAGTAGTCCCGGGACAGCGCGGGGCTACACCTTC
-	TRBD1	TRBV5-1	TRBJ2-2	CASSGGQGNGGELFF	TGCGCCAGCAGCGGGGGACAGGGCAACGGCGGGGAGCTGTTTTTT
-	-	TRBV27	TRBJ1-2	CASSFRRDFYGYTF	TGTGCCAGCAGTTTCCGGAGGGACTTCTATGGCTACACCTTC
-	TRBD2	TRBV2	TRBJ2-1	CASSEGGAGGLLEQFF	TGTGCCAGCAGTGAAGGCGGAGCGGGGGGGCTCCTGGAGCAGTTCTTC
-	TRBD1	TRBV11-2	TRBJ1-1	CASSGQGVLRGTEAFF	TGTGCCAGCAGCGGACAGGGTGTCCTTAGGGGCACTGAAGCTTTCTTT
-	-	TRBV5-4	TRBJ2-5	CASSFEGGQTQYF	TGTGCCAGCAGCTTTGAGGGTGGGCAGACCCAGTACTTC
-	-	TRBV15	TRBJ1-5	CATSRDPGGHQPQHF	TGTGCCACCAGCAGAGATCCGGGGGGCCATCAGCCCCAGCATTTT
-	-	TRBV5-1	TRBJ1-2	CASSLDRSYGYTF	TGCGCCAGCAGTCTGGACAGATCCTATGGCTACACCTTC
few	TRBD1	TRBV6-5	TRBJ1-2	CASSPRDRGGYTF	TGTGCCAGCAGTCCCCGGGACAGGGGAGGCTACACCTTC
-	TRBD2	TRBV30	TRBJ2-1	CAWSGGLARGNEQFF	TGTGCCTGGAGTGGGGGACTAGCGAGGGGGAATGAGCAGTTCTTC
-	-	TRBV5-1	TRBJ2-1	CASSGGAYNEQFF	TGCGCCAGCAGCGGCGGGGCCTACAATGAGCAGTTCTTC
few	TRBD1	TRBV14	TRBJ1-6	CASSQTGQGGSPLHF	TGTGCCAGCAGCCAAACGGGACAGGGAGGTTCACCCCTCCACTTT
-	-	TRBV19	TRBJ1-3	CASRTASSGNTIYF	TGTGCCAGTAGGACAGCGAGCTCTGGAAACACCATATATTTT
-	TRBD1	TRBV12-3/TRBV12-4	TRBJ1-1	CASSDRGPAFF	TGTGCCAGCAGTGACAGGGGGCCAGCTTTCTTT
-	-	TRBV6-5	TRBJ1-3	CASSYGSGQGNTIYF	TGTGCCAGCAGTTACGGGTCAGGGCAAGGAAACACCATATATTTT
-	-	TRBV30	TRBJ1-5	CAWTPGGGYSNQPQHF	TGTGCCTGGACCCCGGGGGGGGGTTATAGCAATCAGCCCCAGCATTTT
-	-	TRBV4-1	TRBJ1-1	CASSQRVAGNTEAFF	TGCGCCAGCAGCCAACGAGTCGCGGGGAACACTGAAGCTTTCTTT
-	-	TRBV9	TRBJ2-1	CASSISRGSYNEQFF	TGTGCCAGCAGCATAAGCCGCGGGTCCTACAATGAGCAGTTCTTC
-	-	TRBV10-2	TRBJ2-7	CASSHFGGLSYEQYF	TGCGCCAGCAGTCATTTCGGGGGGCTCTCCTACGAGCAGTACTTC
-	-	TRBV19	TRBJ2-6	CASSIDPWGVGANVLTF	TGTGCCAGTAGTATAGACCCCTGGGGGGTAGGGGCCAACGTCCTGACTTTC
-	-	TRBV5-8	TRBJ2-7	CASSITLGQTYEQYF	TGTGCCAGCAGCATCACACTCGGACAGACCTACGAGCAGTACTTC
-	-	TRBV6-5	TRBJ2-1	CASSYSRVYNEQFF	TGTGCCAGCAGTTACTCGAGAGTTTACAATGAGCAGTTCTTC
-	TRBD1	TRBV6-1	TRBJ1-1	CATTGAVGAFF	TGTGCCACCACAGGGGCCGTAGGAGCTTTCTTT
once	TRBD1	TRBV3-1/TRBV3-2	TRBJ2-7	CASSRSDREEGYEQYF	TGTGCCAGCAGCCGCTCCGACAGGGAAGAGGGCTACGAGCAGTACTTC
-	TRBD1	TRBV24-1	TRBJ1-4	CATSDLCQGAFNEKLFF	TGTGCCACCAGTGATTTATGCCAGGGGGCCTTTAATGAAAAACTGTTTTTT
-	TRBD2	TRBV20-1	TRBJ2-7	CSASYEGGDEQYF	TGCAGTGCTAGTTATGAGGGAGGGGACGAGCAGTACTTC
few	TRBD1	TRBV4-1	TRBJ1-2	CASSETGGASGYTF	TGCGCCAGCAGTGAAACAGGGGGCGCTTCTGGCTACACCTTC
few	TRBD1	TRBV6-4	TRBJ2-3	CASSPGQGTVDTQYF	TGTGCCAGCAGTCCGGGACAGGGGACGGTGGATACGCAGTATTTT
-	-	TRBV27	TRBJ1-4	CASSLGGESGEKLFF	TGTGCCAGCAGTTTAGGGGGGGAATCGGGTGAAAAACTGTTTTTT
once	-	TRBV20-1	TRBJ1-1	CSASGGTEAFF	TGCAGTGCTAGCGGAGGGACTGAAGCTTTCTTT
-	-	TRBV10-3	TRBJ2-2	CAIRRLGSGELFF	TGTGCCATCAGGAGACTAGGGTCCGGGGAGCTGTTTTTT
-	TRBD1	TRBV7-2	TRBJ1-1	CASSSLDREDTEAFF	TGTGCCAGCAGCTCGTTGGACAGGGAAGACACTGAAGCTTTCTTT
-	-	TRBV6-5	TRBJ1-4	CASRFRDFNEKLFF	TGTGCCAGCAGATTCCGGGATTTTAATGAAAAACTGTTTTTT